The present TCR beta chain was sequenced within a study of beta chain features in type 1 diabetes. Study outcomes and limitations: Shortening that was moderate but significant affected the TCRB CDR3s of Type 1 diabetes patients in all four CD4+ subsets.

This clone has just one count. Its antigen is unidentified. Sequenced material consisted of expressed TCRB transcripts (all of the isolated RNA was reverse transcribed). Sequencing used immunoSEQ multiplex PCR; TCRdb keeps in-frame clones, though not all of them. This table has about 260,000 clones, about 63% appearing once. The CDR3 contains 14 residues. Per germline, CDR1 SNHLY and CDR2 FYNNEI. V was shortened by 1 base and J by 10 bases, with 13 bases between the two germline ends. The J gene is TRBJ1-4, the V gene TRBV2; D unresolved. The TCR was taken from a man in his thirties or forties in good health. Sequenced material: naive CD4+ T cells from blood. The CDR3 reads CASSEGLVLGKLFF. The CDR3 DNA reads TGTGCCAGCAGTGAAGGTTTGGTATTAGGAAAACTGTTTTTT.